What follows are 21 T cell receptor beta chains derived from one specimen sequenced in a study of T cell repertoires in cytomegalovirus infection. TCRdb reprocessed the reads with MiXCR, giving one entry per CDR3 protein. The table has about half a million distinct CDR3 sequences, around a third seen once. Their antigens remain unidentified. The sample consisted of cultured PBMCs, taken from culture after CMV antigen stimulation. The receptor source for this set is a human donor in good health (CMV status not recorded). Some clones in this sample may be carry-over from other donors' samples.

This clonotype appeared a few times. The rearrangement joins TRBV27 to TRBJ1-2, with 7 nucleotides matching TRBD1. V dropped 6 bases and J dropped 2; count of bases not matched to a gene: 15. The CDR3 has 17 amino acids. Germline V CDR1 and CDR2: MNHEY, SMNVEV (reference sequence). For the CDR3, the DNA is TGTGCCAGCAGCCAAGTAAAAGGGGGCAATCCCAACTATGGCTACACCTTC. It specifies CASSQVKGGNPNYGYTF.

This clonotype has only one observation. V is TRBV19 and J is TRBJ1-1, with TRBD1 matching 9 bases. Trimming took 4 bases from V and 5 from J; bases not matched to a gene: 5. The germline CDR1 and CDR2 sequences are LNHDA and SQIVND (reference sequence). The CDR3 is made up of 14 amino acids. The CDR3, as DNA: TGTGCCAGTAGTAAGACAGGGGGAAGGACTGAAGCTTTCTTT. This translates into CASSKTGGRTEAFF. Together with reference TRBV19 and TRBJ1-1, the CDR3 gives the full variable domain: DGGITQSPKYLFRKEGQNVTLSCEQNLNHDAMYWYRQDPGQGLRLIYYSQIVNDFQKGDIAEGYSVSREKKESFPLTVTSAQKNPTAFYLCASSKTGGRTEAFFGQGTRLTVV.

Only a few counts were recorded for this clonotype. V is TRBV9 and J is TRBJ1-2; maybe TRBD1 (6 bases). This CDR3 region has 18 residues. From germline, CDR1 is SGDLS and CDR2 YYNGEE. Between the trimmed V and J ends, which lost 1 base and 1 base, there was a span of 20 bases. The chain's CDR3 is CASSVSGTFSPFNYGYTF. DNA for the CDR3: TGTGCCAGCAGCGTATCCGGGACATTCTCACCCTTTAACTATGGCTACACCTTC.

This clonotype was seen ten or more times. The J gene is TRBJ2-6, the V gene TRBV6-4, with D unclear. Trimming took 4 bases from V and 1 from J, leaving 11 bases between them. This CDR3 region has 16 residues. Germline values: CDR1 MRHNA, CDR2 SNTAGT. Here the CDR3 reads CASSVTHSSGANVLTF. The CDR3 region has the DNA TGTGCCAGCAGTGTAACCCACAGTTCTGGGGCCAACGTCCTGACTTTC.

The rearrangement uses TRBV14 and TRBJ2-3; D gene uncertain. The end of the DNA is better explained by TRBJ1-5, so the J call may be wrong. The CDR3 length is 18 residues. Germline V CDR1 and CDR2: SGHDN, FVKESK. CDR3 sequence (DNA): TGTGCCAGCAGCCCGGACTGGATGAGATTATCTAGCACAGATACGCAGCATTTT. It translates to CASSPDWMRLSSTDTQHF.

The CDR3, as DNA: TGTGCCAGCAGCTTGGTAGGCAGGGCTGGCGACACTGAAGCTTTCTTT. It codes for CASSLVGRAGDTEAFF. This chain links TRBV5-4 with TRBJ1-1; perhaps TRBD1 as D (5 bases). With 0 bases removed from V and 3 bases from J, the gap between germline ends came to 15 bases. This CDR3 is 16 amino acids long. Germline assignment: CDR1 SGHNT and CDR2 YYREEE (reference sequence).

There are a few counts of this clonotype. The J gene is TRBJ2-1, the V gene TRBV11-2; 7 nucleotides align to TRBD2. Germline-derived CDR1 and CDR2 are SGHAT and FQNNGV. The V and J ends lost 2 bases and 6 bases, in that order; junction bases with no gene match: 7. This CDR3 spans 15 amino acids. CDR3 nucleotide sequence: TGTGCCAGCAGCTTAACCGCGGGAGCCACCAATGAGCAGTTCTTC. Its protein product is CASSLTAGATNEQFF.

The chain is built from TRBV6-6 and TRBJ2-5; 7 positions agree with TRBD2. CDR1 and CDR2 (germline): MNHNY, SVGAGI (reference sequence). Trimming removed 10 bases from V and 0 bases from J; junction bases left unmatched: 20. This CDR3 contains 18 residues. The CDR3 region is CATAPSDTSVTYQETQYF. In DNA, the CDR3 is TGTGCCACCGCACCCTCAGACACTAGCGTCACGTACCAAGAGACCCAGTACTTC.

This clonotype was picked up a small number of times. The V call is TRBV6-1, the J call TRBJ1-5; D is perhaps TRBD1 (6 bases). The germline V gene has CDR1 MNHNS and CDR2 SASEGT. CDR3 length: 13 amino acids. V gave up 6 bases and J gave up 4 bases, with 10 bases separating them. This CDR3 is CASRRTANQPQHF. CDR3 sequence (DNA): TGTGCCAGCAGACGGACAGCAAATCAGCCCCAGCATTTT.

The chain uses TRBV5-5 and TRBJ1-5, with D tentatively TRBD1 (6 bases). Germline V gene lookup returns CDR1 SGHKS and CDR2 YYEKEE (reference sequence). Deletions cut 4 bases from V and 6 bases from J, with 17 bases between. CDR3 size: 15 residues. The CDR3 here is CASSLRPGGSQPQHF. The CDR3 DNA reads as TGTGCCAGCAGCCTTCGCCCCGGGGGCAGTCAGCCCCAGCATTTT.

This rearrangement joins TRBV12-3 or TRBV12-4 to TRBJ2-7, with 9 bases matching TRBD2. The ends lost 11 bases at V and 7 bases at J; junction bases unmatched: 33. This CDR3 spans 20 amino acids. This CDR3 is CACTSRTDRLGVSGSEEQYF. The CDR3 coding sequence is TGTGCCTGCACCTCTCGGACGGACCGATTAGGGGTTAGCGGGAGCGAGGAGCAGTACTTC.

CDR3 DNA: TGCGCCAGCAAAACTGGGACCTTAAACGAAAAACTGTTTTTT. It codes for CASKTGTLNEKLFF. The chain employs TRBV4-1 and TRBJ1-4; TRBD1 might be the D (5 bases). Trimming stripped 7 bases from V and 8 bases from J, with 17 bases between. Germline lookup yields CDR1 MGHRA and CDR2 YSYEKL. The CDR3 runs 14 residues.

This chain links TRBV19 with TRBJ1-2; a weak D match, TRBD1 (5 bases). Trimming shortened V by 5 bases and J by 5 bases, and 18 bases separated the two germline ends. CDR3 size: 15 residues. CDR1 and CDR2 from the germline V gene are LNHDA and SQIVND (reference sequence). CDR3 sequence: CASSAQPGRSYGYTF. The CDR3 DNA is TGTGCCAGTAGTGCCCAACCGGGACGGTCGTATGGCTACACCTTC.

This chain connects TRBV12-3 or TRBV12-4 to TRBJ2-7, with 8 bases matching TRBD2. V shed 6 bases, J shed 4 bases, and the junction held 11 bases outside the gene matches. The CDR3 has 15 residues. The CDR3: CASRGLARGGYEQYF. In DNA, the CDR3 is TGTGCCAGCAGAGGACTAGCCCGAGGGGGTTACGAGCAGTACTTC.

This clonotype has only a few counts. Here the CDR3 reads CASKTRTDYYGYTF. Written as DNA, the CDR3 is TGTGCCAGCAAAACCAGGACGGACTACTATGGCTACACCTTC. The V and J genes are TRBV6-2 or TRBV6-3 and TRBJ1-2; D not certain. Trimming removed 7 bases at V and 3 bases at J, with 15 bases between. The V gene's germline CDR1 is MNHEY and CDR2 SVGEGT. The CDR3 is 14 residues long.

V is TRBV13 and J is TRBJ2-7; 9 nucleotides align to TRBD2. This CDR3 has 14 amino acids. Germline CDR1 and CDR2: PRHDT and FYEKMQ (reference sequence). V gave up 4 bases and J gave up 6 bases; unmatched junction bases: 7. The CDR3 is CASSSGLAGGEQYF. The CDR3 DNA follows: TGTGCCAGCAGCTCGGGACTAGCAGGAGGCGAGCAGTACTTC.

V and J are TRBV7-2 and TRBJ2-3; the D is unclear. Trimming cost V 5 bases and J 7 bases, with 13 bases left between them. CDR1 and CDR2 (germline): SGHTA, FQGNSA. The CDR3 is made up of 13 amino acids. In nucleotides, the CDR3 is TGTGCCAGCAGCCTCCTACAGTTTCATACGCAGTATTTT. It codes for CASSLLQFHTQYF.

This clonotype came up many times. The chain has TRBV7-2 and TRBJ1-6; D is undetermined. Germline lookup yields CDR1 SGHTA and CDR2 FQGNSA. V lost 3 bases, J lost 8 bases, and 5 bases lay in between. The CDR3 is made up of 12 amino acids. As DNA, the CDR3 is TGTGCCAGCAGCTTGAGGGATTCACCCCTCCACTTT. It specifies CASSLRDSPLHF.

This clonotype was recorded a few times. CDR3 protein: CAIQPTFSGITDTQYF. DNA for the CDR3: TGTGCCATACAACCTACCTTTAGCGGAATCACAGATACGCAGTATTTT. The chain employs TRBV10-3 and TRBJ2-3, with a tentative D call TRBD2 (6 bases). The germline CDR1 and CDR2 sequences are ENHRY and SYGVKD. The CDR3 is 16 residues long. Trimming pared 9 bases from V and 2 bases from J, leaving 21 bases between.

The rearrangement uses TRBV7-3 and TRBJ2-3, with a weak D call TRBD1 (5 bases). From germline, CDR1 is SGHTA and CDR2 FQGTGA. V was pared by 2 bases and J by 4 bases, with 16 bases between. CDR3 length: 16 amino acids. CDR3 protein: CASSLWGRGDADTQYF. The CDR3, as DNA: TGTGCCAGCAGCTTATGGGGCCGAGGAGACGCAGATACGCAGTATTTT.

This sequence joins TRBV7-3 and TRBJ2-7; D call uncertain. The V gene lost 0 bases and the J gene lost 5 bases, with 14 bases spanning the gap. Germline lookup yields CDR1 SGHTA and CDR2 FQGTGA. This CDR3 has 15 amino acids. In DNA form, the CDR3 reads TGTGCCAGCAGCTTAACCGGCACCGCCCTCGACGAGCAGTACTTC. Translation: CASSLTGTALDEQYF. The full variable domain, with the rest looked up from reference TRBV7-3 and TRBJ2-7, is GAGVSQTPSNKVTEKGKYVELRCDPISGHTALYWYRQSLGQGPEFLIYFQGTGAADDSGLPNDRFFAVRPEGSVSTLKIQRTERGDSAVYLCASSLTGTALDEQYFGPGTRLTVT.